Listed below are T cell receptor beta chains from one sample, sequenced in a study of T cell changes during pregnancy in multiple sclerosis. Here immunoSEQ multiplex PCR was the method, and the copy in TCRdb shows in-frame clones only, minus some. The data hold approximately 89,000 clones, with about 94% observed a single time. The sample here was peripheral blood, taken after pregnancy. The receptors come from a female donor in good health, enrolled as a control in a pregnancy study. The CDR3 runs from the conserved cysteine through the conserved F or W. The order of the fields is J gene, D gene, V gene, clone size, CDR3 DNA, CDR3 protein. D genes are given only for firm matches. Expanded clones are given a class, and other clones once, few, many or no size at all.

j_call: TRBJ2-7; d_call: TRBD2; v_call: TRBV7-9; clone_size: -; cdr3_nt: TGTGCCAGCAGCTTTCTAGCGGGAGGGCCCAACCTAGGGTACGAGCAGTACTTC; cdr3_aa: CASSFLAGGPNLGYEQYF
j_call: TRBJ2-5; d_call: TRBD1; v_call: TRBV6-1; clone_size: -; cdr3_nt: TGTGCCAGCAGTGAAGCCTCGGACAGGGATCAAGAGACCCAGTACTTC; cdr3_aa: CASSEASDRDQETQYF
j_call: TRBJ2-1; d_call: -; v_call: TRBV5-4; clone_size: -; cdr3_nt: TGTGCCAGCAGCTTGGCCGCAGGGGCAGTGGGGTACAATGAGCAGTTCTTC; cdr3_aa: CASSLAAGAVGYNEQFF
j_call: TRBJ2-5; d_call: -; v_call: TRBV2; clone_size: -; cdr3_nt: TGTGCCAGCAGTGAATGGCACCAAGAGACCCAGTACTTC; cdr3_aa: CASSEWHQETQYF
j_call: TRBJ2-7; d_call: -; v_call: TRBV7-6; clone_size: -; cdr3_nt: TGTGCCAGCAGCTTAGCCCTCGCCCACTCCGAGCAGTACTTC; cdr3_aa: CASSLALAHSEQYF
j_call: TRBJ2-7; d_call: TRBD1; v_call: TRBV15; clone_size: -; cdr3_nt: TGTGCCACCAGCAGAGACCCGACAGGGGGGGCCGAGCAGTACTTC; cdr3_aa: CATSRDPTGGAEQYF
j_call: TRBJ1-2; d_call: TRBD1; v_call: TRBV29-1; clone_size: once; cdr3_nt: TGCAGCGCCTCAAGGGACAGCGGCTATGGCTACACCTTC; cdr3_aa: CSASRDSGYGYTF
j_call: TRBJ1-3; d_call: -; v_call: TRBV19; clone_size: -; cdr3_nt: TGTGCCAGCCGACTACGGGGAGTTACTGGAAACACCATATATTTT; cdr3_aa: CASRLRGVTGNTIYF
j_call: TRBJ2-1; d_call: -; v_call: TRBV7-2; clone_size: -; cdr3_nt: TGTGCCAGCAGCTTTGGGGGGACAGTCTCCTACAATGAGCAGTTCTTC; cdr3_aa: CASSFGGTVSYNEQFF
j_call: TRBJ2-7; d_call: TRBD1; v_call: TRBV6-5; clone_size: -; cdr3_nt: TGTGCCAGCAGTTACGACCGGGACAGCTTTACCTACGAGCAGTACTTC; cdr3_aa: CASSYDRDSFTYEQYF
j_call: TRBJ2-7; d_call: TRBD2; v_call: TRBV9; clone_size: -; cdr3_nt: TGTGCCAGCAGCGGCGGGGATAGCGGGAGGGCCTTCGGCGAGCAGTACTTC; cdr3_aa: CASSGGDSGRAFGEQYF
j_call: TRBJ2-7; d_call: -; v_call: TRBV21-1; clone_size: -; cdr3_nt: TGTGCCAGCAGCAAGACTAGCGGGAGGGCCTACGAGCAGTACTTC; cdr3_aa: CASSKTSGRAYEQYF
j_call: TRBJ2-1; d_call: TRBD2; v_call: TRBV5-1; clone_size: -; cdr3_nt: TGCGCCAGCAGCTTGCTAGCGGGAGGGAGCTCCTACAATGAGCAGTTCTTC; cdr3_aa: CASSLLAGGSSYNEQFF
j_call: TRBJ1-2; d_call: -; v_call: TRBV28; clone_size: -; cdr3_nt: TGTGCCAGCAGTGCCTCCGGGACACCCAACTATGGCTACACCTTC; cdr3_aa: CASSASGTPNYGYTF
j_call: TRBJ2-3; d_call: TRBD2; v_call: TRBV5-1; clone_size: -; cdr3_nt: TGCGCCAGCAGCAACGTAGCGGGAGTTTCAGATACGCAGTATTTT; cdr3_aa: CASSNVAGVSDTQYF
j_call: TRBJ1-5; d_call: -; v_call: TRBV5-1; clone_size: -; cdr3_nt: TGCGCCAGCAGCTTGGAAGCGGGAGGTCAGCCCCAGCATTTT; cdr3_aa: CASSLEAGGQPQHF
j_call: TRBJ2-5; d_call: TRBD2; v_call: TRBV6-5; clone_size: -; cdr3_nt: TGTGCCAGCAGTTACCGATTAGCGGGGCAAGAGACCCAGTACTTC; cdr3_aa: CASSYRLAGQETQYF
j_call: TRBJ2-1; d_call: TRBD2; v_call: TRBV6-4; clone_size: -; cdr3_nt: TGTGCCAGCAGTGAAGGTGGGAGGGCTGAGCAGTTCTTC; cdr3_aa: CASSEGGRAEQFF
j_call: TRBJ2-3; d_call: TRBD2; v_call: TRBV4-1; clone_size: -; cdr3_nt: TGCGCCAGCAGCCAAGATTACGGACTAGCAGATACGCAGTATTTT; cdr3_aa: CASSQDYGLADTQYF
j_call: TRBJ2-5; d_call: TRBD1; v_call: TRBV6-1; clone_size: -; cdr3_nt: TGTGCCAGCAGTGAACGGGACAGGGGGCGGGAGACCCAGTACTTC; cdr3_aa: CASSERDRGRETQYF
j_call: TRBJ1-2; d_call: TRBD1; v_call: TRBV29-1; clone_size: -; cdr3_nt: TGCAGCGTTGGGGGGCTCGGACAGGGGAGGAACTATGGCTACACCTTC; cdr3_aa: CSVGGLGQGRNYGYTF
j_call: TRBJ2-3; d_call: TRBD2; v_call: TRBV29-1; clone_size: -; cdr3_nt: TGCAGCGTTGTCGGTCTAGCGGACCCAGTAGAAGATACGCAGTATTTT; cdr3_aa: CSVVGLADPVEDTQYF
j_call: TRBJ1-2; d_call: -; v_call: TRBV2; clone_size: -; cdr3_nt: TGTGCCAGCAGTGATAATGACAGGTTAGGTGGCTACACCTTC; cdr3_aa: CASSDNDRLGGYTF
j_call: TRBJ2-7; d_call: -; v_call: TRBV5-1; clone_size: -; cdr3_nt: TGCGCCAGCAGCTTTAGTAGTACCTACGAGCAGTACTTC; cdr3_aa: CASSFSSTYEQYF
j_call: TRBJ2-3; d_call: TRBD2; v_call: TRBV4-2; clone_size: once; cdr3_nt: TGTGCCAGCAGCCAAGCCGGAGGACTAGCAGTCACAGATACGCAGTATTTT; cdr3_aa: CASSQAGGLAVTDTQYF
j_call: TRBJ1-2; d_call: -; v_call: TRBV2; clone_size: -; cdr3_nt: TGTGCCAGCAGTCGGCCTGACTCCAACTATGGCTACACCTTC; cdr3_aa: CASSRPDSNYGYTF
j_call: TRBJ2-1; d_call: TRBD2; v_call: TRBV28; clone_size: once; cdr3_nt: TGTGCCAGCAGTGAGACTAGCGGCTCCTACAATGAGCAGTTCTTC; cdr3_aa: CASSETSGSYNEQFF
j_call: TRBJ2-7; d_call: -; v_call: TRBV2; clone_size: -; cdr3_nt: TGTGCCAGTCTGGACAGCTCCTACGAGCAGTACTTC; cdr3_aa: CASLDSSYEQYF
j_call: TRBJ2-7; d_call: TRBD2; v_call: TRBV4-1; clone_size: -; cdr3_nt: TGCGCCAGCAGCCAAGGGGGACTAGCGGGAGGCTACGAGCAGTACTTC; cdr3_aa: CASSQGGLAGGYEQYF
j_call: TRBJ1-1; d_call: -; v_call: TRBV6-6; clone_size: -; cdr3_nt: TGTGCCAGCAGTTACCCACTTTACACTGAAGCTTTCTTT; cdr3_aa: CASSYPLYTEAFF
j_call: TRBJ1-3; d_call: -; v_call: TRBV4-1; clone_size: once; cdr3_nt: TGCGCCAGCAGCCATTTACAGGGTGCTGGAAACACCATATATTTT; cdr3_aa: CASSHLQGAGNTIYF
j_call: TRBJ1-5; d_call: -; v_call: TRBV5-5; clone_size: -; cdr3_nt: TGTGCCAGCAGTCCGGGAGGGCAGGGAAGCAATCAGCCCCAGCATTTT; cdr3_aa: CASSPGGQGSNQPQHF
j_call: TRBJ2-7; d_call: TRBD2; v_call: TRBV5-6; clone_size: once; cdr3_nt: TGTGCCAGCAGCTTGGTGGGACTAGCGGATATCTACGAGCAGTACTTC; cdr3_aa: CASSLVGLADIYEQYF
j_call: TRBJ2-7; d_call: -; v_call: TRBV19; clone_size: -; cdr3_nt: TGTGCCAGTAGCCCCGGACTGTTCGCCTACGAGCAGTACTTC; cdr3_aa: CASSPGLFAYEQYF
j_call: TRBJ2-1; d_call: -; v_call: TRBV5-6; clone_size: -; cdr3_nt: TGTGCCAGCAGCTTGGGAGGTAATGAGCAGTTCTTC; cdr3_aa: CASSLGGNEQFF
j_call: TRBJ2-3; d_call: TRBD2; v_call: TRBV6-7; clone_size: -; cdr3_nt: TGTGCCAGCAGTTATCATCCCGGGACTAGCGGGAGAACAGATACGCAGTATTTT; cdr3_aa: CASSYHPGTSGRTDTQYF
j_call: TRBJ1-4; d_call: TRBD1; v_call: TRBV5-1; clone_size: -; cdr3_nt: TGCGCCAGCAGCTTTCGGACAGGGGGCGCGAGTGAAAAACTGTTTTTT; cdr3_aa: CASSFRTGGASEKLFF
j_call: TRBJ2-7; d_call: TRBD2; v_call: TRBV11-2; clone_size: -; cdr3_nt: TGTGCCAGCAACTCACTAGCGGACTCCTACGAGCAGTACTTC; cdr3_aa: CASNSLADSYEQYF
j_call: TRBJ2-3; d_call: TRBD1; v_call: TRBV2; clone_size: -; cdr3_nt: TGTGCCAGCAGATGGGACAGTACAGATACGCAGTATTTT; cdr3_aa: CASRWDSTDTQYF
j_call: TRBJ1-5; d_call: -; v_call: TRBV13; clone_size: -; cdr3_nt: TGTGCCAGCAGCTTAGGGGTGACGGGACAGCCCCAGCATTTT; cdr3_aa: CASSLGVTGQPQHF
j_call: TRBJ2-7; d_call: TRBD1; v_call: TRBV6-5; clone_size: -; cdr3_nt: TGTGCCAGCAGTTACTCGTGGACAGGCGGGTACGAGCAGTACTTC; cdr3_aa: CASSYSWTGGYEQYF
j_call: TRBJ2-2; d_call: TRBD2; v_call: TRBV30; clone_size: -; cdr3_nt: TGTGCCTGGAGTGTTAGCGGGAGGGTTACCGGGGAGCTGTTTTTT; cdr3_aa: CAWSVSGRVTGELFF
j_call: TRBJ2-2; d_call: -; v_call: TRBV11-2; clone_size: -; cdr3_nt: TGTGCCAGCAGCTTAAACTCAGGGGACACCGGGGAGCTGTTTTTT; cdr3_aa: CASSLNSGDTGELFF